The present T cell receptor beta chain was sequenced within a study of blood T cell repertoires in COVID-19. Membership in each cohort depended on participant-reported clinical history. The V gene end was trimmed by 1 base and the J gene end by 3 bases; junction bases not matched to a gene: 2. The CDR3 length is 14 residues. Germline V lookup: CDR1 SGHVS, CDR2 FQNEAQ. Methods used by the authors: Scientists estimated how many nucleated cells there were by amplifying reference gene primers. This table comes from immunoSEQ multiplex PCR, and its TCRdb copy is limited to in-frame clones, with some not included. That table gives V, J and clone size, and the DNA gave D and trimming. Among some 200,000 clones, 81% were seen once, and the ten largest hold just under 9%.

The TCR was taken from a woman in her fifties or sixties with acute COVID-19. What was sequenced was PBMCs or T cells enriched from blood (not recorded which). The chain carries TRBV7-8 and TRBJ2-5; 7 nucleotides align to TRBD2. The CDR3 loop is CASSLGAGEETQYF. As DNA, the CDR3 is TGTGCCAGCAGCTTAGGGGCGGGAGAAGAGACCCAGTACTTC. Full variable domain (remainder filled in from reference TRBV7-8 and TRBJ2-5): GAGVSQSPRYKVAKRGQDVALRCDPISGHVSLFWYQQALGQGPEFLTYFQNEAQLDKSGLPSDRFFAERPEGSVSTLKIQRTQQEDSAVYLCASSLGAGEETQYFGPGTRLLVL.